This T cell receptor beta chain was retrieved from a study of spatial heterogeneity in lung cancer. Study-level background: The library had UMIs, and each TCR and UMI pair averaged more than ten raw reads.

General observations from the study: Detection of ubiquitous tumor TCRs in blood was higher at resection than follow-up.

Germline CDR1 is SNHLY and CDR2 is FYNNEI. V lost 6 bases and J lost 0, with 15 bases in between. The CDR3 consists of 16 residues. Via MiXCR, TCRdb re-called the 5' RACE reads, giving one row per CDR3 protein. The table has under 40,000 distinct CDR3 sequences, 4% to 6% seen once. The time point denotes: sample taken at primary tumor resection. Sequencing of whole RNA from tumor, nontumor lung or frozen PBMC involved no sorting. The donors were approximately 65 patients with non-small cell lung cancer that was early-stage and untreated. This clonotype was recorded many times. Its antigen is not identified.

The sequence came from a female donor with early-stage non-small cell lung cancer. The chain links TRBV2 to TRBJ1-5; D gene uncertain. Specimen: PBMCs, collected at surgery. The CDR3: CASSRQEIYSNQPQHF. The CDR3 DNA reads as TGTGCCAGCAGCAGGCAGGAAATTTATAGCAATCAGCCCCAGCATTTT.